The TCR beta chain under discussion was sequenced for a study of OX40 agonist ivuxolimab in advanced cancers. The overall study: Hepatocellular carcinoma, melanoma, renal cell or head and neck cancer occurred in dose-escalation patients. At approximately 83% male, the cohort had a mean age of about 55 years, ranging from roughly 20 to 90. General study results and limits: By week 6 at 0.1 to 3.0 mg/kg, blood CD4+ and CD8+ T cells had expanded clonally. Among patients with partial responses at 0.1-3.0 mg/kg, clonal expansion was among the lowest.

Germline-derived CDR1 and CDR2 are SGHTA and FQGNSA. The CDR3 totals 12 residues. The V gene lost 7 bases and the J gene lost 7 bases, with 12 bases spanning the gap. A word on this clone: Its antigen is undetermined.

Profiling relied on immunoSEQ multiplex PCR, and the TCRdb table lists in-frame clones only, not all of them. The sample contains roughly 36,000 clones, over 80% of which appear only once. The material sequenced was CD4+ or CD8+ T cells sorted from blood, taken in a trial of the OX40 agonist ivuxolimab. The clonotype comes from an adult with an advanced solid tumor such as melanoma, head and neck, liver or kidney cancer. The chain has TRBV7-2 and TRBJ2-3; D is unclear. The DNA for the CDR3 is TGTGCCAGCAACCCCCTGGCACATACGCAGTATTTT. Its translation is CASNPLAHTQYF. Based on the CDR3 plus reference TRBV7-2 and TRBJ2-3, the full variable domain is GAGVSQSPSNKVTEKGKDVELRCDPISGHTALYWYRQSLGQGLEFLIYFQGNSAPDKSGLPSDRFSAERTGGSVSTLTIQRTQQEDSAVYLCASNPLAHTQYFGPGTRLTVL.